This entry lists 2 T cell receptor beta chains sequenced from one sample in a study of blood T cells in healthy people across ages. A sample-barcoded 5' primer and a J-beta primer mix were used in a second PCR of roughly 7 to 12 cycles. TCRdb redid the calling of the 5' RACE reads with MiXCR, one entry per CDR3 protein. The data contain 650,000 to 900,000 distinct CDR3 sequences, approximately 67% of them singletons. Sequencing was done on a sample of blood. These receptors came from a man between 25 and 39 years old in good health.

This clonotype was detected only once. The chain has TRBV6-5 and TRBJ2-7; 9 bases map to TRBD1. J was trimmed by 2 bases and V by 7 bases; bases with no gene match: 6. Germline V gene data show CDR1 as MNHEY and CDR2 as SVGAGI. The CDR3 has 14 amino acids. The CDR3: CASTKTGGTYEQYF. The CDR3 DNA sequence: TGTGCCAGCACAAAGACAGGGGGAACCTACGAGCAGTACTTC.

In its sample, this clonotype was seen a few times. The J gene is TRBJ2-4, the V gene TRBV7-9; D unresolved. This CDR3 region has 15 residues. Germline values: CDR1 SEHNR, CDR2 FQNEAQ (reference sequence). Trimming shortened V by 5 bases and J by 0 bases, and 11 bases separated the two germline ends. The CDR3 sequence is CASSPPTVAKNIQYF. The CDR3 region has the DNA TGTGCCAGCAGCCCTCCGACTGTAGCCAAAAACATTCAGTACTTC.